This T cell receptor beta chain was recorded in a study of OX40 agonist ivuxolimab in advanced cancers. Overall study: Patients took ivuxolimab, an agonistic anti-OX40 (CD134) antibody. Therapy given before enrollment (anti-PD-1, anti-PD-L1 or anti-CTLA-4) was allowed, and 30% to 50% had some. Study results and limitations: Averaging showed that CD8+ T cells had more expanded clones than CD4+ did.

CDR1 and CDR2 from the germline V gene are SGHVS and FNYEAQ. The CDR3 runs 15 residues. J was trimmed by 5 bases and V by 2 bases; bases with no gene match: 2. A note on this clone: What it binds is not known.

Assay: immunoSEQ multiplex PCR; the TCRdb copy retains only in-frame clones and omits some. The sample has fewer than 75,000 clones, about nine tenths seen once; the top ten hold 0.67%. The input for sequencing was CD4+ or CD8+ T cells sorted from blood, taken in a trial of the OX40 agonist ivuxolimab. The receptor was derived from an adult with an advanced solid tumor such as melanoma, head and neck, liver or kidney cancer. V usage is TRBV7-6 and J usage is TRBJ2-2; TRBD2 matches at 10 bases. Here the CDR3 DNA reads TGTGCCAGCAGCTTAAGCGGGGGGGAAACCGGGGAGCTGTTTTTT. As protein: CASSLSGGETGELFF.